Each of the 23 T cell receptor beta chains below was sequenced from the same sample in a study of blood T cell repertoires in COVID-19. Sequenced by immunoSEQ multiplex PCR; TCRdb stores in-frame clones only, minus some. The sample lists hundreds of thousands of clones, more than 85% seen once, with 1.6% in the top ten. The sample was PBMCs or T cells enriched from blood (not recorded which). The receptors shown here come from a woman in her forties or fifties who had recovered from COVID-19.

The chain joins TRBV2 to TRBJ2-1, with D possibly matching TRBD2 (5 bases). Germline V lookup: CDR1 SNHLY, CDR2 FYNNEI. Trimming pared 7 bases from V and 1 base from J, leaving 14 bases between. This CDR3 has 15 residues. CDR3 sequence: CASIATSLSYNEQFF. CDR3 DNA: TGTGCCAGCATTGCTACTAGTCTGTCCTACAATGAGCAGTTCTTC.

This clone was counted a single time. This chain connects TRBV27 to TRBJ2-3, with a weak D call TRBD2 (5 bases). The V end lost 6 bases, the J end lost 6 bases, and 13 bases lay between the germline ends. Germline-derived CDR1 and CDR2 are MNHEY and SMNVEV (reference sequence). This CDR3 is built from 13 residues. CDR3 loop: CASRVLSADTQYF. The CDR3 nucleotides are TGTGCCAGCAGGGTACTTAGCGCCGATACGCAGTATTTT.

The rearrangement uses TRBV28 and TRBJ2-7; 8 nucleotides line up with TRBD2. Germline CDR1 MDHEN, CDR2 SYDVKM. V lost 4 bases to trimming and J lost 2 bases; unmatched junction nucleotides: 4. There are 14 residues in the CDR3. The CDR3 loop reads CASSYSGVTYEQYF. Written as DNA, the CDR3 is TGTGCCAGCAGTTATAGCGGGGTTACCTACGAGCAGTACTTC.

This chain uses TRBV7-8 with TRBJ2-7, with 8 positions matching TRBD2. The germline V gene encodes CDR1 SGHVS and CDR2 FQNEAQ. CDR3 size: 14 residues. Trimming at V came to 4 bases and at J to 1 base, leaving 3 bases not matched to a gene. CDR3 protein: CASSSRGRSYEQYF. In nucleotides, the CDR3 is TGTGCCAGCAGCTCACGCGGGAGGTCCTACGAGCAGTACTTC.

CDR3 sequence (DNA): TGTGCCAGCAGCCTTAGCGGGAGCCACGTTGGGAAGTATTTT. Encoded protein: CASSLSGSHVGKYF. V usage is TRBV5-4 and J usage is TRBJ2-3; 9 nucleotides agree with TRBD2. The CDR3 consists of 14 residues. Germline V gives CDR1 SGHNT, CDR2 YYREEE (reference sequence). V shed 4 bases and J 13 bases; nucleotides not matched to a gene: 13.

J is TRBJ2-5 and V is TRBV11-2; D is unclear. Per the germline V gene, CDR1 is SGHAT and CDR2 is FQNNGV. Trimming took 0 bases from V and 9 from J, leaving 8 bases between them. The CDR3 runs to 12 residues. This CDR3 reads CASSLDQAPQYF. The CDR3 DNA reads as TGTGCCAGCAGCTTAGACCAGGCCCCCCAGTACTTC.

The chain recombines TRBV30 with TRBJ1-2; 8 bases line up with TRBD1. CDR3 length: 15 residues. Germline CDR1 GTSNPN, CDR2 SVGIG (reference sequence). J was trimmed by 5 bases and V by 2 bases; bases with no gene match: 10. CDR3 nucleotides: TGTGCCTGGAGTCCACGGAACAGGGGGGGTTATGGCTACACCTTC. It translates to CAWSPRNRGGYGYTF.

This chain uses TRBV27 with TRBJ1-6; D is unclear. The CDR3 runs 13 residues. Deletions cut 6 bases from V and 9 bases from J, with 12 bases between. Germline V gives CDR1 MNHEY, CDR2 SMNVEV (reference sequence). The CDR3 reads CASRRISGSPLHF. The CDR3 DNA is TGTGCCAGCAGAAGGATCAGCGGTTCACCCCTCCACTTT.

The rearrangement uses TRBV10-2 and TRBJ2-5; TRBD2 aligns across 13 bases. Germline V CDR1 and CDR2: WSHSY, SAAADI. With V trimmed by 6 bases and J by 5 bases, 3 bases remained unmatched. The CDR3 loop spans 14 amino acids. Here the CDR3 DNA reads TGCGCCAGCAGCCCGACTAGCGGGAGGGAGACCCAGTACTTC. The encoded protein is CASSPTSGRETQYF.

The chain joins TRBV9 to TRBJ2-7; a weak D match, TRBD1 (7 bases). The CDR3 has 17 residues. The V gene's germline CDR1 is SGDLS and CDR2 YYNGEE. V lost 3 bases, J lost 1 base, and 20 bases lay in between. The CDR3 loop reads CASSGEGGQTNSYEQYF. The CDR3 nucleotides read TGTGCCAGCAGCGGAGAGGGGGGACAGACAAATTCCTACGAGCAGTACTTC.

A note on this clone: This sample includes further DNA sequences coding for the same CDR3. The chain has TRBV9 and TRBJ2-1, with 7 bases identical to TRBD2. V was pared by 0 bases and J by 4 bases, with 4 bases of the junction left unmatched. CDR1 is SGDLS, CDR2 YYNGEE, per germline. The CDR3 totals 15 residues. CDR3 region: CASSVDGTTYNEQFF. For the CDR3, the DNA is TGTGCCAGCAGCGTAGACGGGACTACTTACAATGAGCAGTTCTTC.

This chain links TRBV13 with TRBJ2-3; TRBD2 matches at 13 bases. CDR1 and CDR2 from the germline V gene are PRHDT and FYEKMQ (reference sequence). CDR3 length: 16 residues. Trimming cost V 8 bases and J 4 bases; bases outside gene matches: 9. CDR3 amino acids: CASCKPGLAGSDTQYF. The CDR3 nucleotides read TGTGCCAGCTGCAAACCGGGACTAGCGGGATCAGATACGCAGTATTTT.

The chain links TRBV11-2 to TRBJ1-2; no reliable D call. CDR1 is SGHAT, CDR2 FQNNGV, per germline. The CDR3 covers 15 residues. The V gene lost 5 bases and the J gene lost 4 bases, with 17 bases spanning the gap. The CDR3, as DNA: TGTGCCAGCAGCGCCCGGGATCGGTCGTTCTATGGCTACACCTTC. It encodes CASSARDRSFYGYTF.

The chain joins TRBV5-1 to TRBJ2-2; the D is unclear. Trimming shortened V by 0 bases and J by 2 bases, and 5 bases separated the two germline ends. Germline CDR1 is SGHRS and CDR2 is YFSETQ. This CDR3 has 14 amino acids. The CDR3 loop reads CASSLVLNTGELFF. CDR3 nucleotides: TGCGCCAGCAGCTTGGTTCTCAACACCGGGGAGCTGTTTTTT.

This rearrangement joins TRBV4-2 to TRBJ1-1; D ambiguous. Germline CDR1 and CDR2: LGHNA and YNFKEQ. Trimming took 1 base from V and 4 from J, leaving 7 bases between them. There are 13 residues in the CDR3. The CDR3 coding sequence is TGTGCCAGCAGCCAAGCGGGGAGCACTGAAGCTTTCTTT. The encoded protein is CASSQAGSTEAFF.

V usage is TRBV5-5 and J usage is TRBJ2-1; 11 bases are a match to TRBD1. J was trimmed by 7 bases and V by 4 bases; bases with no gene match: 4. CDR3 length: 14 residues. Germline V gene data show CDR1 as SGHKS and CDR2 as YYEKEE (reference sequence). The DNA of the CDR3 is TGTGCCAGCAGCCTCCGGGACAGGGGGAATGAGCAGTTCTTC. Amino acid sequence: CASSLRDRGNEQFF.

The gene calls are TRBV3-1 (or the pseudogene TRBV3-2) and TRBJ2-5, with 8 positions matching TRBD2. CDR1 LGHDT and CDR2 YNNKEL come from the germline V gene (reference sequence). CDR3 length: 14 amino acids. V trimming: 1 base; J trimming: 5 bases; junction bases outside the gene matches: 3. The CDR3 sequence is CASSQVQREETQYF. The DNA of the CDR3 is TGTGCCAGCAGCCAAGTTCAGCGGGAGGAGACCCAGTACTTC.

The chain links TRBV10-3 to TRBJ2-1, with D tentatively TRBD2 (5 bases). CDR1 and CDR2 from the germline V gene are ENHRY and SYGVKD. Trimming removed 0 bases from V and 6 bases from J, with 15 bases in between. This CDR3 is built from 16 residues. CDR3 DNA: TGTGCCATCAGTGAGTCACTAGGATCTGCGGCCAATGAGCAGTTCTTC. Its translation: CAISESLGSAANEQFF.

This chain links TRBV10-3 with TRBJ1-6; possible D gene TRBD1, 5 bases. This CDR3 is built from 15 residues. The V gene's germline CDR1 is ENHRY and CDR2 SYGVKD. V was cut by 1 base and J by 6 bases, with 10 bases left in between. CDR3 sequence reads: CAISEFGGSNSPLHF. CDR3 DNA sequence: TGTGCCATCAGTGAGTTCGGGGGGAGTAATTCACCCCTCCACTTT.

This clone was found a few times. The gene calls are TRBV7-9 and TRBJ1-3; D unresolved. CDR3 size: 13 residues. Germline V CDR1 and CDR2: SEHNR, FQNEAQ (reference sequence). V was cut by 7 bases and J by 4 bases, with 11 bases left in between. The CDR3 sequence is CASTPQAGNTIYF. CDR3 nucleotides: TGTGCCAGCACCCCCCAAGCCGGAAACACCATATATTTT.

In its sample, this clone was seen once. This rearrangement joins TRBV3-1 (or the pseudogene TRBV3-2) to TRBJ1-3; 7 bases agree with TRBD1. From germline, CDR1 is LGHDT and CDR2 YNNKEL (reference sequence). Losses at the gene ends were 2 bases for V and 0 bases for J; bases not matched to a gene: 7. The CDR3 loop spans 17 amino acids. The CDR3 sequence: CASSQPPTGISGNTIYF. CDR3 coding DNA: TGTGCCAGCAGCCAACCCCCGACAGGGATCTCTGGAAACACCATATATTTT.

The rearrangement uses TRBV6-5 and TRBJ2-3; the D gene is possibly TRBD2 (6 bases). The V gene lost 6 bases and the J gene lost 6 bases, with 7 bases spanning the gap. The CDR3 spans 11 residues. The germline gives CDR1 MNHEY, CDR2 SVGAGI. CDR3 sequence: CASSRGDTQYF. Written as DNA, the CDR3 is TGTGCCAGCAGCCGGGGGGATACGCAGTATTTT.

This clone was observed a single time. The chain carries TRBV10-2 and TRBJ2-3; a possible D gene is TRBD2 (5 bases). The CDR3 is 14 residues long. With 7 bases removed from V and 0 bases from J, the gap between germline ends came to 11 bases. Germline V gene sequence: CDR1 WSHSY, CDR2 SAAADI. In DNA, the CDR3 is TGCGCCAGCAAATCCGGACTTAGCACAGATACGCAGTATTTT. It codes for CASKSGLSTDTQYF.